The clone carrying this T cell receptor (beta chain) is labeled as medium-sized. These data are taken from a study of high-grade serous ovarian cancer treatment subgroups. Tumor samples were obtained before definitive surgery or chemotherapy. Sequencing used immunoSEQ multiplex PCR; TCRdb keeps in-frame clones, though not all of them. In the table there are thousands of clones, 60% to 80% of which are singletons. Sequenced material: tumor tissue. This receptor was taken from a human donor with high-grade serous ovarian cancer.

The CDR3 coding sequence is TGTGCCAGCAGCAGCGGTTTCGAACTGTTTTTT. It is translated as CASSSGFELFF. The J gene is TRBJ1-4, the V gene TRBV21-1. TRBV21-1 is recorded as a pseudogene. The CDR3 sequence is 11 residues long.